This T cell receptor (beta chain) was observed in a study of regulatory T cells in long-lasting Graves disease. Library construction for TCR beta used iRepertoire HTBI primers and Arm-PCR of CDR3 regions. TCRdb re-analysed the multiplex PCR reads in MiXCR, keeping a single row per CDR3 protein. Of approximately 470,000 distinct CDR3 sequences in the sample, roughly 17% were seen once. As to time point: newly diagnosed GD, antithyroid drugs for less than 3 months. The TCR library was prepared using RNA isolated from PBMCs. This clonotype was found many times. Germline V gene sequence: CDR1 LGHDT, CDR2 YNNKEL (reference sequence). Trimming removed 4 bases from V and 6 bases from J, with 16 bases in between. This CDR3 region has 15 residues. Another study also made use of these data, one on T cells in Graves' hyperthyroidism and ophthalmopathy.

The source was peripheral blood mononuclear cells (PBMCs), collected at new diagnosis, from a patient treated with antithyroid drugs. V usage is TRBV3-1 and J usage is TRBJ2-1; D may be TRBD1 (6 bases). The clonotype originates from a man aged 35 to 55 with Graves disease. The CDR3: CASSLGTSFGNEQFF. In DNA, the CDR3 is TGTGCCAGCAGCCTCGGGACAAGCTTCGGCAATGAGCAGTTCTTC.